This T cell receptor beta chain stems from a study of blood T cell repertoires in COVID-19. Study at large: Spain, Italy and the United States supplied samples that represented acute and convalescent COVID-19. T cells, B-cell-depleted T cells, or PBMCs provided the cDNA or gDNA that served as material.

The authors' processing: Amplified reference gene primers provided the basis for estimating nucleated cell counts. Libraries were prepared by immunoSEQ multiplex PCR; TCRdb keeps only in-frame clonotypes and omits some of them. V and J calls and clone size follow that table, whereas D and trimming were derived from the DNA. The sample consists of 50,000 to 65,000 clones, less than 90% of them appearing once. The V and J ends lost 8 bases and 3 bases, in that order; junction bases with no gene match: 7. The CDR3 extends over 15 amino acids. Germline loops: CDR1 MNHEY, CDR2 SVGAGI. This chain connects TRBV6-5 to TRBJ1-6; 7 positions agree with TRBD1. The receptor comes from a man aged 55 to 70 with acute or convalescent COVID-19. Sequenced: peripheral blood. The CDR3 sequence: CASQATGDYNSPLHF. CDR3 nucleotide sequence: TGTGCCAGCCAGGCCACAGGGGACTATAATTCACCCCTCCACTTT.